Presented here are 18 T cell receptor beta chains from one specimen sequenced in a study of OX40 agonist ivuxolimab in advanced cancers. The data were produced by immunoSEQ multiplex PCR, yet TCRdb's version contains in-frame clones alone and is incomplete. The sample records over 85,000 clones, around four fifths being singletons. Specimen: CD4+ or CD8+ T cells sorted from blood, collected in a trial of the OX40 agonist ivuxolimab. The receptors derive from an adult with an advanced solid tumor such as melanoma, head and neck, liver or kidney cancer.

This rearrangement joins TRBV7-9 to TRBJ1-2, with TRBD1 matching over 8 bases. CDR1 and CDR2 (germline): SEHNR, FQNEAQ (reference sequence). V lost 5 bases, J lost 4 bases, and 9 bases stayed unmatched. The CDR3 is 15 amino acids. The CDR3 reads CASSPRTGWTYGYTF. Written as DNA, the CDR3 is TGTGCCAGCAGCCCGAGGACAGGGTGGACCTATGGCTACACCTTC.

The chain links TRBV5-1 to TRBJ1-1; TRBD1 might be the D (6 bases). With 0 bases removed from V and 6 bases from J, the gap between germline ends came to 12 bases. The V gene's germline CDR1 is SGHRS and CDR2 YFSETQ. The CDR3 contains 14 residues. The CDR3 DNA is TGCGCCAGCAGCTTGGGACAGGCGGCACCTGAAGCTTTCTTT. Translated: CASSLGQAAPEAFF.

The J gene is TRBJ1-6, the V gene TRBV7-3; D call uncertain. The germline gives CDR1 SGHTA, CDR2 FQGTGA. The CDR3 is made up of 13 amino acids. Trimming pared 8 bases from V and 7 bases from J, leaving 12 bases between. The CDR3 spells CASGPRPNSPLHF. CDR3 in DNA: TGTGCCAGCGGCCCCCGCCCAAATTCACCCCTCCACTTT.

The chain is built from TRBV5-6 and TRBJ2-7; 8 nucleotides line up with TRBD1. V shed 4 bases, J shed 4 bases, and the junction held 10 bases outside the gene matches. The CDR3 loop spans 15 amino acids. CDR1 SGHDT and CDR2 YYEEEE come from the germline V gene. CDR3 sequence (DNA): TGTGCCAGCAGCGTCGGCTGGCAGGGGGCTTACGAGCAGTACTTC. Translating it yields CASSVGWQGAYEQYF.

The V gene is TRBV6-5, the J gene TRBJ1-1; D is undetermined. The CDR3 covers 12 residues. V gave up 6 bases and J gave up 5 bases, with 10 bases separating them. The germline V gene has CDR1 MNHEY and CDR2 SVGAGI. DNA of the CDR3: TGTGCCAGCAGACGGTTAGGGACTGAAGCTTTCTTT. Encoded protein: CASRRLGTEAFF.

This clone was seen more than once but under ten times. The rearrangement uses TRBV30 and TRBJ2-7, with a weak D call TRBD2 (5 bases). The CDR3 is made up of 16 amino acids. V was cut by 2 bases and J by 2 bases, with 19 bases left in between. CDR1 and CDR2 (germline): GTSNPN, SVGIG (reference sequence). CDR3 in amino acids: CAWSSIYWAGTYEQYF. The CDR3 region has the DNA TGTGCCTGGAGTTCTATATACTGGGCGGGCACCTACGAGCAGTACTTC.

V is TRBV27 and J is TRBJ2-1; TRBD2 is a possible D gene (5 bases). This CDR3 contains 12 residues. Per germline, CDR1 MNHEY and CDR2 SMNVEV (reference sequence). V was pared by 4 bases and J by 16 bases, with 17 bases between. The CDR3 protein is CASSYRGAFTFF. As DNA, the CDR3 is TGTGCCAGCAGTTATCGGGGAGCTTTCACCTTCTTC.

The V gene is TRBV5-4, the J gene TRBJ2-4; TRBD2 might be the D (7 bases). The CDR3 has 15 amino acids. Trimming removed 4 bases at V and 4 bases at J, with 15 bases between. Germline CDR1 reads SGHNT; CDR2 reads YYREEE (reference sequence). The chain's CDR3 is CASSLPGGGKNIQYF. In DNA, the CDR3 is TGTGCCAGCAGCCTGCCGGGGGGCGGGAAAAACATTCAGTACTTC.

The rearrangement links TRBV5-1 to TRBJ2-3; D is possibly TRBD1 (6 bases). Germline CDR1 is SGHRS and CDR2 is YFSETQ. V lost 1 base to trimming and J lost 4 bases, with 10 bases between them. The CDR3 has 14 amino acids. The CDR3 is CASSLHRASDTQYF. As DNA, the CDR3 is TGCGCCAGCAGCTTGCACAGGGCCTCAGATACGCAGTATTTT.

The chain couples TRBV14 to TRBJ2-1, with D unresolved. The germline V gene encodes CDR1 SGHDN and CDR2 FVKESK. V was cut by 1 base and J by 4 bases, with 14 bases left in between. This CDR3 contains 16 residues. CDR3 nucleotide sequence: TGTGCCAGCAGCCAAGTTCAGACCCCAAAGTACAATGAGCAGTTCTTC. Protein product: CASSQVQTPKYNEQFF.

The chain has TRBV5-8 and TRBJ1-1, with D possibly matching TRBD1 (5 bases). Trimming removed 1 base at V and 0 bases at J, with 7 bases between. This CDR3 is 14 amino acids long. Germline CDR1 is SGHTS and CDR2 is YDEGEE. Here the CDR3 reads CASSLRGLNTEAFF. CDR3 DNA sequence: TGTGCCAGCAGCTTGCGGGGGTTGAACACTGAAGCTTTCTTT. The whole variable domain, filled in from reference TRBV5-8 and TRBJ1-1, reads EAGVTQSPTHLIKTRGQQATLRCSPISGHTSVYWYQQALGLGLQFLLWYDEGEERNRGNFPPRFSGRQFPNYSSELNVNALELEDSALYLCASSLRGLNTEAFFGQGTRLTVV.

This clone was seen just once. The chain couples TRBV5-6 to TRBJ2-1; D remains ambiguous. This CDR3 has 12 amino acids. Germline values: CDR1 SGHDT, CDR2 YYEEEE. V was cut by 3 bases and J by 9 bases, with 10 bases left in between. The DNA of the CDR3 is TGTGCCAGCAGCTCCCGGACCGGTGAGCAGTTCTTC. Translation: CASSSRTGEQFF.

In this sample, this clone turned up a few times. This chain uses TRBV28 with TRBJ2-3; D ambiguous. This CDR3 region has 13 residues. V was shortened by 7 bases and J by 2 bases, with 10 bases between the two germline ends. Germline V gives CDR1 MDHEN, CDR2 SYDVKM. The CDR3 here is CASTTRPTDTQYF. In DNA, the CDR3 is TGTGCCAGCACGACCCGACCCACAGATACGCAGTATTTT.

The J gene is TRBJ1-1, the V gene TRBV5-1, with 8 bases matching TRBD1. Unmatched junction bases numbered 10, after V lost 2 bases and J lost 1 base. This CDR3 has 17 amino acids. The germline CDR1 and CDR2 sequences are SGHRS and YFSETQ. CDR3 coding DNA: TGCGCCAGCAGCTTAACAGGGGGTTATTACTCGAACACTGAAGCTTTCTTT. Translation: CASSLTGGYYSNTEAFF.

The chain is built from TRBV7-9 and TRBJ1-6; 9 bases are a match to TRBD1. This CDR3 has 14 residues. Germline V gene lookup returns CDR1 SEHNR and CDR2 FQNEAQ (reference sequence). Trimming took 4 bases from V and 7 from J; bases not matched to a gene: 2. CDR3 sequence reads: CASSSGQGNSPLHF. CDR3 nucleotide sequence: TGTGCCAGCAGCTCGGGACAGGGAAATTCACCCCTCCACTTT.

The chain joins TRBV5-1 to TRBJ2-6; D unresolved. The length of the CDR3 is 17 residues. V dropped 0 bases and J dropped 0 bases, with 10 bases sitting between them. Germline V gene data show CDR1 as SGHRS and CDR2 as YFSETQ. CDR3: CASSLGTVSSGANVLTF. The DNA for the CDR3 is TGCGCCAGCAGCTTGGGGACGGTGAGCTCTGGGGCCAACGTCCTGACTTTC.

The chain is built from TRBV28 and TRBJ1-2; D possibly corresponds to TRBD1 (6 bases). Germline CDR1 is MDHEN and CDR2 is SYDVKM. The V and J ends lost 5 bases and 4 bases respectively, with 14 bases between them. The CDR3 is 14 amino acids. CDR3 loop: CASSVGQRTYGYTF. Written as DNA, the CDR3 is TGTGCCAGCAGTGTAGGACAGAGGACCTATGGCTACACCTTC.

The V gene is TRBV11-1, the J gene TRBJ2-3; 7 bases line up with TRBD1. The V and J ends lost 5 bases and 2 bases, in that order; junction bases with no gene match: 7. Germline V gene data show CDR1 as SGHAT and CDR2 as FQDESV (reference sequence). CDR3 length: 15 residues. This CDR3 reads CASSALTGPTDTQYF. The CDR3 DNA reads TGTGCCAGCAGCGCCCTGACAGGGCCCACAGATACGCAGTATTTT. The full variable domain, completed using reference TRBV11-1 and TRBJ2-3, is EAEVAQSPRYKITEKSQAVAFWCDPISGHATLYWYRQILGQGPELLVQFQDESVVDDSQLPKDRFSAERLKGVDSTLKIQPAELGDSAMYLCASSALTGPTDTQYFGPGTRLTVL.